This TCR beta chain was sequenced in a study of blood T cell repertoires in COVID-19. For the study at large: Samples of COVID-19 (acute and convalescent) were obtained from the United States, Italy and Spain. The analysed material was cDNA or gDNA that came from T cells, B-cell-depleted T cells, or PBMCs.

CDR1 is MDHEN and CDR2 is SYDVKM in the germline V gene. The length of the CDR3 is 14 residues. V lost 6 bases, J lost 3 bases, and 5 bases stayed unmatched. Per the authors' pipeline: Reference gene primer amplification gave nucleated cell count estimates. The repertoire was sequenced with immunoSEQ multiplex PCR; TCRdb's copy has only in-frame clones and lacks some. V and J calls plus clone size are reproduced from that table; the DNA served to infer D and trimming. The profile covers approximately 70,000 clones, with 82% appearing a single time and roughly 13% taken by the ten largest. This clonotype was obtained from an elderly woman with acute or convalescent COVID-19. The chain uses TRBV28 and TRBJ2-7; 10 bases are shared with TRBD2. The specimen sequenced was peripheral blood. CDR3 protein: CASSAGTSDYEQYF. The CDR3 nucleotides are TGTGCCAGCAGCGCCGGGACTAGCGACTACGAGCAGTACTTC.